The 3 T cell receptor beta chains below all came from one sample that was sequenced in a study of OX40 agonist ivuxolimab in advanced cancers. Libraries were prepared by immunoSEQ multiplex PCR; TCRdb keeps only in-frame clonotypes and omits some of them. The repertoire holds about 68,000 clones, with 85% as singletons. The sequencing here drew on CD4+ or CD8+ T cells sorted from blood, taken in a trial of the OX40 agonist ivuxolimab. Source of these receptors: an adult with an advanced solid tumor such as melanoma, head and neck, liver or kidney cancer.

The chain combines TRBV5-1 with TRBJ2-7; weak D call: TRBD1 (5 bases). The CDR3 length is 14 residues. Germline lookup yields CDR1 SGHRS and CDR2 YFSETQ. Trimming cost V 4 bases and J 4 bases, with 15 bases left between them. The DNA for the CDR3 is TGCGCCAGCAGCATAAGTTCAGGGCGTTACGAGCAGTACTTC. Its translation: CASSISSGRYEQYF.

The chain couples TRBV12-5 to TRBJ2-1, with TRBD1 matching 10 bases. The CDR3 runs 15 residues. CDR1 is LGHNT, CDR2 FRNRAP, per germline. Unmatched junction bases numbered 7, after V lost 4 bases and J lost 7 bases. The CDR3: CASGSSTGGWNEQFF. The CDR3 DNA is TGTGCTAGTGGTTCTTCGACAGGGGGCTGGAATGAGCAGTTCTTC.

This sequence joins TRBV19 and TRBJ2-7; possibly TRBD1 for D (7 bases). V was clipped by 6 bases and J by 1 base, with 13 bases between them. Germline CDR1 LNHDA, CDR2 SQIVND (reference sequence). This CDR3 is built from 14 residues. CDR3 amino acids: CASRGGGGSYEQYF. CDR3 nucleotides: TGTGCCAGTAGAGGGGGCGGAGGGTCCTACGAGCAGTACTTC.